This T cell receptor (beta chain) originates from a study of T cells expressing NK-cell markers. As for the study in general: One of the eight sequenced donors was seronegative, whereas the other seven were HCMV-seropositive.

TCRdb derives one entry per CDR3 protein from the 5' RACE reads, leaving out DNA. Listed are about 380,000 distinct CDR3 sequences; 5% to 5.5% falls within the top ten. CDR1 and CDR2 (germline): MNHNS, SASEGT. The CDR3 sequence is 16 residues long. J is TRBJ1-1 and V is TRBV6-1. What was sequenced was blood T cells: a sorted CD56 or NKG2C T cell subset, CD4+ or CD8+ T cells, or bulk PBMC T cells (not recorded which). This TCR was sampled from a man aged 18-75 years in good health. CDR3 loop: CASRTTPYGENTEAFF.